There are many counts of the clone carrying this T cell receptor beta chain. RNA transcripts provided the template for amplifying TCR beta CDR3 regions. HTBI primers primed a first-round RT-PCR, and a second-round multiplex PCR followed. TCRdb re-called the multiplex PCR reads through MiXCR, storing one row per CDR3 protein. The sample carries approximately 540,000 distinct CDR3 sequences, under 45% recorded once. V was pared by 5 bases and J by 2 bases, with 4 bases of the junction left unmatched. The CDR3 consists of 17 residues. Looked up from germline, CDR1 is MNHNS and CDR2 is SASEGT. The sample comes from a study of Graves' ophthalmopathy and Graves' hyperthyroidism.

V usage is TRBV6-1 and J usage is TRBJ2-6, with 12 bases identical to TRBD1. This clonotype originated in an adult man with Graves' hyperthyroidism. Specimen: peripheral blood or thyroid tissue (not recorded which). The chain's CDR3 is CASSRGTGGAGANVLTF. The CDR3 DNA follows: TGTGCCAGCAGTCGAGGGACAGGGGGCGCTGGGGCCAACGTCCTGACTTTC.